Below are 3 T cell receptor beta chains sequenced from a single sample in a study of Graves' ophthalmopathy and Graves' hyperthyroidism. RNA served as the template for amplifying TCR beta CDR3 regions. The library came from an HTBI-primed first-round RT-PCR and a second-round multiplex PCR. One entry per CDR3 protein results from TCRdb running MiXCR on the multiplex PCR reads. The sample contains about 740,000 distinct CDR3 sequences, around 40% of which appear only once. Sequences were obtained from peripheral blood. These receptors all come from an adult man with Graves' ophthalmopathy.

This clonotype was recorded at least ten times. DNA of the CDR3: TGTGCCAGCAGCCCATGGACAGGAGAGACCCAGTACTTC. It yields the protein CASSPWTGETQYF. The rearrangement uses TRBV9 and TRBJ2-5; TRBD1 matches at 7 bases. Germline-derived CDR1 and CDR2 are SGDLS and YYNGEE. CDR3 length equals 13 residues. Germline trimming cut 4 bases from V and 4 bases from J; bases unmatched to any gene: 4.

There are a few counts of this clonotype. The chain couples TRBV10-3 to TRBJ2-2, with D unresolved. The germline V gene encodes CDR1 ENHRY and CDR2 SYGVKD. Trimming pared 10 bases from V and 7 bases from J, leaving 19 bases between. The CDR3 is 14 amino acids. The CDR3 sequence is CATTARVFGGELFF. CDR3 nucleotides: TGTGCCACAACCGCCAGAGTGTTCGGCGGGGAGCTGTTTTTT.

The chain carries TRBV25-1 and TRBJ2-2, with 8 bases lining up with TRBD2. Germline lookup yields CDR1 MGHDK and CDR2 SYGVNS. The V and J ends lost 6 bases and 3 bases, in that order; junction bases with no gene match: 15. The CDR3 spans 18 residues. This CDR3 is CASSQGVQRESHTGELFF. CDR3 DNA sequence: TGTGCCAGCAGCCAAGGCGTCCAGCGGGAGTCTCACACCGGGGAGCTGTTTTTT.